These 3 T cell receptor beta chains were all obtained from the same sample, sequenced in a study of cytomegalovirus exposure and HLA in healthy donors. Clones were read by immunoSEQ multiplex PCR, and TCRdb kept only the in-frame ones, dropping some. Of more than 90,000 clones in the sample, 80% to 95% are singletons; the top ten hold 0.95% to 1.3%. Sequenced sample: PBMCs. The source of these receptors is a woman aged 25 to 39 in good health and CMV-seropositive.

The chain uses TRBV28 and TRBJ2-7; 7 nucleotides line up with TRBD1. Looked up from germline, CDR1 is MDHEN and CDR2 is SYDVKM. V lost 6 bases and J lost 3; bases outside the gene matches: 5. CDR3 length equals 13 residues. The CDR3 DNA reads TGTGCCAGCAGGATCGCAGGGGGCTACGAGCAGTACTTC. Encoded protein: CASRIAGGYEQYF.

Comments on this clone: This likely comes from a read error, as the CDR3 has no conserved phenylalanine or tryptophan at its end. V is TRBV29-1 and J is TRBJ2-7, with 8 nucleotides matching TRBD1. This CDR3 is built from 16 residues. J was trimmed by 0 bases and V by 4 bases; bases with no gene match: 11. The germline V gene has CDR1 SQVTM and CDR2 ANQGSEA. This chain's CDR3 is CSVAATNRGTSYEQYL. CDR3 coding DNA: TGCAGCGTTGCCGCGACAAACAGGGGGACCTCCTACGAGCAGTACCTC.

The chain joins TRBV7-9 to TRBJ1-2; 9 bases fit TRBD1. The CDR3 runs to 14 residues. CDR1 and CDR2 (germline): SEHNR, FQNEAQ (reference sequence). V lost 5 bases and J lost 5; bases outside the gene matches: 6. CDR3 DNA sequence: TGTGCCAGCAGCCAAGACAGGGGGTGGTATGGCTACACCTTC. It encodes CASSQDRGWYGYTF.